This TCR beta chain was identified during a study of beta chain features in type 1 diabetes. cDNA synthesis used the whole RNA isolate, giving expressed TCRB sequences. The method was immunoSEQ multiplex PCR; TCRdb's version includes in-frame clones alone and lacks a portion of them. Of hundreds of thousands of clones in the sample, over 25% were seen once. Trimming cost V 0 bases and J 2 bases, with 13 bases left between them. The CDR3 totals 16 residues. CDR1 PRHDT and CDR2 FYEKMQ come from the germline V gene (reference sequence). The clonotype comes from a man between 18 and 29 years old in good health. The sample comprised naive CD4+ T cells from blood. The chain employs TRBV13 and TRBJ2-5; weak D call: TRBD2 (6 bases). The CDR3, as DNA: TGTGCCAGCAGCTTAGGGGCTAGCGCCCCTCAAGAGACCCAGTACTTC. It encodes CASSLGASAPQETQYF.